Below, one T cell receptor (beta chain) is given with its context. Its antigen is currently unknown. The CDR3 has 17 amino acids. From germline, CDR1 is MNHNS and CDR2 SASEGT. Trimming took 1 base from V and 4 from J, leaving 19 bases between them. The record originates from a study of T cell responses to AZD1222 COVID-19 vaccine. Study conclusions and caveats: Regions 160-218 and 743-854 held dominance among vaccine-associated CD4 TCRs, which spanned spike.

TCRdb's table, derived via immunoSEQ multiplex PCR, lists solely in-frame clones and lacks some. The sample has nearly 110,000 clones, 92% seen once; the top ten hold approximately 9.3%. The sequenced sample was peripheral blood, obtained 28 days after the second AZD1222 dose. The origin of this receptor is an adult who received the AZD1222 COVID-19 vaccine. The V gene is TRBV6-1, the J gene TRBJ1-1; D remains ambiguous. CDR3 residues: CASSEELGKASGTEAFF. The CDR3 DNA sequence: TGTGCCAGCAGTGAAGAACTGGGGAAGGCGTCGGGCACTGAAGCTTTCTTT.